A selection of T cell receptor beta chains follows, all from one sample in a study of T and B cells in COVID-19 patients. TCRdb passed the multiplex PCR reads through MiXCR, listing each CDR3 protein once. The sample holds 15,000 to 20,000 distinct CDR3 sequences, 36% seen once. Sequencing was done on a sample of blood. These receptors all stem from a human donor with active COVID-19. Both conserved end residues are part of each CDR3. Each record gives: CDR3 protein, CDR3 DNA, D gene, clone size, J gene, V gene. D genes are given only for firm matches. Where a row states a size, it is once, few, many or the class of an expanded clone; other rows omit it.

cdr3_aa: CAITQETANEQFF
cdr3_nt: TGTGCCATCACCCAGGAGACGGCCAATGAGCAGTTCTTC
d_call: NA
clone_size: NA
j_call: TRBJ2-1
v_call: TRBV10-3

cdr3_aa: CASSSTGVYGYTF
cdr3_nt: TGTGCCAGCAGCTCCACAGGGGTCTATGGCTACACCTTC
d_call: TRBD1
clone_size: few
j_call: TRBJ1-2
v_call: TRBV5-5

cdr3_aa: CASSYEGVSGELFF
cdr3_nt: TGTGCCAGCAGTTACGAGGGGGTTAGCGGGGAGCTGTTTTTT
d_call: NA
clone_size: medium-sized
j_call: TRBJ2-2
v_call: TRBV6-5

cdr3_aa: CATSRTGGANEKLFF
cdr3_nt: TGTGCCACCAGCCGGACAGGGGGCGCGAATGAAAAACTGTTTTTT
d_call: TRBD1
clone_size: NA
j_call: TRBJ1-4
v_call: TRBV15

cdr3_aa: CASRLAGEVEQFF
cdr3_nt: TGTGCCAGCAGGCTAGCGGGGGAGGTTGAGCAGTTCTTC
d_call: TRBD2
clone_size: many
j_call: TRBJ2-1
v_call: TRBV27

cdr3_aa: CASKGGKDEKLFF
cdr3_nt: TGTGCCTCCAAGGGGGGGAAGGATGAAAAACTGTTTTTT
d_call: NA
clone_size: NA
j_call: TRBJ1-4
v_call: TRBV6-5

cdr3_aa: CASSYGPRRNTGELFF
cdr3_nt: TGTGCCAGCAGCTACGGGCCTCGGCGGAACACCGGGGAGCTGTTTTTT
d_call: NA
clone_size: NA
j_call: TRBJ2-2
v_call: TRBV5-4

cdr3_aa: CASSPWFGSRGTEAFF
cdr3_nt: TGTGCCAGCAGCCCCTGGTTTGGGTCCCGGGGCACTGAAGCTTTCTTT
d_call: NA
clone_size: few
j_call: TRBJ1-1
v_call: TRBV6-5

cdr3_aa: CATEWRAGGELFF
cdr3_nt: TGTGCCACCGAATGGCGGGCGGGCGGGGAGCTGTTTTTT
d_call: NA
clone_size: few
j_call: TRBJ2-2
v_call: TRBV15

cdr3_aa: CASSPGVAGQTYNEQYF
cdr3_nt: TGCGCCAGCAGCCCCGGAGTAGCGGGGCAGACCTACAATGAGCAGTACTTC
d_call: TRBD2
clone_size: NA
j_call: TRBJ2-7
v_call: TRBV4-3

cdr3_aa: CASKLRGNTEAFF
cdr3_nt: TGTGCCAGCAAATTAAGGGGGAACACTGAAGCTTTCTTT
d_call: NA
clone_size: few
j_call: TRBJ1-1
v_call: TRBV19

cdr3_aa: CASSVMGEAGGYTF
cdr3_nt: TGTGCCAGCAGTGTAATGGGGGAAGCGGGGGGCTACACCTTC
d_call: NA
clone_size: NA
j_call: TRBJ1-2
v_call: TRBV6-5

cdr3_aa: CASSVPVGTQYF
cdr3_nt: TGTGCCAGCAGCGTCCCCGTAGGGACCCAGTACTTC
d_call: NA
clone_size: NA
j_call: TRBJ2-5
v_call: TRBV14

cdr3_aa: CSVGRGQSYEQYF
cdr3_nt: TGCAGCGTTGGGAGGGGACAGTCCTACGAGCAGTACTTC
d_call: NA
clone_size: medium-sized
j_call: TRBJ2-7
v_call: TRBV29-1

cdr3_aa: CASSSVHNQPQHF
cdr3_nt: TGTGCCAGCAGCTCGGTCCACAATCAGCCCCAGCATTTT
d_call: NA
clone_size: few
j_call: TRBJ1-5
v_call: TRBV6-6

cdr3_aa: CASSQQETQYF
cdr3_nt: TGTGCCAGCAGTCAACAAGAGACCCAGTACTTC
d_call: NA
clone_size: few
j_call: TRBJ2-5
v_call: TRBV7-6

cdr3_aa: CASRGEGANVLTF
cdr3_nt: TGTGCCAGCAGGGGGGAGGGGGCCAACGTCCTGACTTTC
d_call: NA
clone_size: NA
j_call: TRBJ2-6
v_call: TRBV6-2/TRBV6-3

cdr3_aa: CASSFDGGSYNEQFF
cdr3_nt: TGTGCCAGCAGTTTCGACGGGGGTTCCTACAATGAGCAGTTCTTC
d_call: NA
clone_size: few
j_call: TRBJ2-1
v_call: TRBV12-3/TRBV12-4

cdr3_aa: CASSYSLVGTGVYEQYF
cdr3_nt: TGTGCCAGCAGTTACTCGCTAGTCGGGACAGGGGTCTACGAGCAGTACTTC
d_call: TRBD1
clone_size: few
j_call: TRBJ2-7
v_call: TRBV6-2/TRBV6-3

cdr3_aa: CASRPRAANEKLFF
cdr3_nt: TGTGCCAGCAGGCCTCGGGCAGCTAATGAAAAACTGTTTTTT
d_call: NA
clone_size: NA
j_call: TRBJ1-4
v_call: TRBV6-5

cdr3_aa: CASSRGTSGGTDTQYF
cdr3_nt: TGTGCCAGCAGCCGTGGGACTAGCGGGGGCACAGATACGCAGTATTTT
d_call: TRBD2
clone_size: NA
j_call: TRBJ2-3
v_call: TRBV5-4

cdr3_aa: CASSKDSTYGYTF
cdr3_nt: TGTGCCAGCTCAAAGGACAGCACATATGGCTACACCTTC
d_call: NA
clone_size: few
j_call: TRBJ1-2
v_call: TRBV18

cdr3_aa: CASRGTSSGNIQYF
cdr3_nt: TGTGCCAGCAGGGGGACTAGTAGCGGAAACATTCAGTACTTC
d_call: TRBD2
clone_size: NA
j_call: TRBJ2-4
v_call: TRBV12-3/TRBV12-4

cdr3_aa: CASSYSRYLNTIYF
cdr3_nt: TGTGCCAGCAGTTACTCGAGATACTTAAACACCATATATTTT
d_call: NA
clone_size: NA
j_call: TRBJ1-3
v_call: TRBV6-5

cdr3_aa: CASSRQGQSNEQFF
cdr3_nt: TGTGCCAGCAGTCGACAGGGACAAAGCAATGAGCAGTTCTTC
d_call: TRBD1
clone_size: NA
j_call: TRBJ2-1
v_call: TRBV27

cdr3_aa: CASSLGGLRETQYF
cdr3_nt: TGTGCCAGCAGCTTAGGGGGACTGCGAGAGACCCAGTACTTC
d_call: NA
clone_size: once
j_call: TRBJ2-5
v_call: TRBV7-2

cdr3_aa: CASSQTYQETQYF
cdr3_nt: TGCGCCAGCAGCCAGACGTACCAAGAGACCCAGTACTTC
d_call: NA
clone_size: NA
j_call: TRBJ2-5
v_call: TRBV5-4

cdr3_aa: CASVPGQRAIEPQHF
cdr3_nt: TGTGCCAGCGTACCGGGTCAACGGGCTATAGAGCCCCAGCATTTT
d_call: NA
clone_size: NA
j_call: TRBJ1-5
v_call: TRBV14

cdr3_aa: CASSPAGTGVVTGELFF
cdr3_nt: TGTGCCAGCTCACCGGCCGGGACAGGGGTGGTCACCGGGGAGCTGTTTTTT
d_call: TRBD1
clone_size: NA
j_call: TRBJ2-2
v_call: TRBV18

cdr3_aa: CASSQGTGYYGYTF
cdr3_nt: TGTGCCAGCAGCCAAGGGACAGGCTACTATGGCTACACCTTC
d_call: TRBD1
clone_size: NA
j_call: TRBJ1-2
v_call: TRBV13

cdr3_aa: CAISESPGYAYEQYF
cdr3_nt: TGTGCCATCAGTGAGTCGCCAGGGTACGCCTACGAGCAGTACTTC
d_call: NA
clone_size: NA
j_call: TRBJ2-7
v_call: TRBV10-3